A selection of T cell receptor beta chains follows, all from one sample in a study of response to subunit inactivated influenza vaccine. MiXCR, applied by TCRdb to the RT-PCR reads, yields one record per CDR3 protein. The sample holds more than 150,000 distinct CDR3 sequences, about 10% seen once. Sample: CD8+ T cells sorted from PBMCs, taken 23 to 25 months after vaccination. The receptors were gathered from a man aged 50 to 69 who received an inactivated influenza vaccine. CDR3s include the opening cysteine and the closing phenylalanine or tryptophan. D genes are given only for firm matches. For some rows the clone size is stated as once, few or many, or as a class when expanded; others skip it.

-	many	TRBV27	TRBJ2-3	CASSFAGSTDTQYF	TGTGCCAGCAGTTTTGCGGGCAGCACAGATACGCAGTATTTT
-	many	TRBV27	TRBJ2-1	CASSLTDSSYNEQFF	TGTGCCAGCAGTTTGACTGACAGCTCCTACAATGAGCAGTTCTTC
TRBD1	many	TRBV5-5	TRBJ1-1	CASSLYSTGTAYTEAFF	TGTGCCAGCAGCTTATACTCGACAGGGACAGCCTACACTGAAGCTTTCTTT
-	few	TRBV4-1	TRBJ2-7	CASSPGNPYEQYF	TGCGCCAGCAGCCCAGGGAATCCCTACGAGCAGTACTTC
-	-	TRBV5-6	TRBJ1-1	CASSWDGTEAFF	TGTGCCAGCAGCTGGGACGGCACTGAAGCTTTCTTT
TRBD1	many	TRBV7-7	TRBJ2-5	CASSRGQGARETQYF	TGTGCTAGCAGCAGGGGACAGGGGGCGAGGGAGACCCAGTACTTC
-	-	TRBV7-8	TRBJ2-5	CASSLLGGTRGETQYF	TGTGCCAGCAGCTTATTGGGAGGGACCAGGGGTGAGACCCAGTACTTC
-	-	TRBV4-3	TRBJ2-1	CASSQDLVGQGLLGEQFF	TGCGCCAGCAGCCAAGATCTTGTCGGGCAGGGCCTTTTAGGTGAGCAGTTCTTC
TRBD1	few	TRBV5-6	TRBJ2-7	CASSSDGTGVYEQYF	TGTGCCAGCAGCTCGGACGGGACAGGGGTCTACGAGCAGTACTTC
-	few	TRBV27	TRBJ2-7	CASSPRTAFYEQYF	TGTGCCAGCAGTCCGCGGACAGCGTTCTACGAGCAGTACTTC
-	-	TRBV20-1	TRBJ2-1	CSARGTGPWGVDEQFF	TGCAGTGCTAGAGGGACGGGACCCTGGGGCGTGGATGAGCAGTTCTTC
-	-	TRBV27	TRBJ2-1	CASSLDSGNEQFF	TGTGCCAGCAGTTTAGATTCAGGAAATGAGCAGTTCTTC
-	few	TRBV4-2	TRBJ2-1	CASSQGNSYNEQFF	TGTGCCAGCAGCCAAGGGAACAGCTACAATGAGCAGTTCTTC
-	-	TRBV12-3/TRBV12-4	TRBJ1-2	CASSQELGYGYTF	TGTGCCAGCAGCCAGGAATTGGGCTATGGCTACACCTTC
TRBD1	-	TRBV29-1	TRBJ1-2	CSVQNRGGDGYTF	TGCAGCGTTCAGAACAGGGGAGGGGATGGCTACACCTTC
TRBD2	-	TRBV4-2	TRBJ2-7	CASSQEGGSPYEQYF	TGTGCCAGCAGCCAAGAGGGCGGGAGCCCCTACGAGCAGTACTTC
-	-	TRBV12-3/TRBV12-4	TRBJ2-7	CASGWVIYEQYF	TGTGCCTCAGGGTGGGTAATCTACGAGCAGTACTTC
TRBD1	-	TRBV7-3	TRBJ1-1	CASSWTRTGETEAFF	TGTGCCAGCAGCTGGACTCGGACAGGGGAAACTGAAGCTTTCTTT
-	few	TRBV20-1	TRBJ1-2	CSARDLGYTF	TGCAGTGCTAGAGATCTTGGCTACACCTTC
TRBD2	few	TRBV11-1	TRBJ2-1	CASSLGLAGGNEQFF	TGTGCCAGCAGCTTAGGGCTAGCGGGAGGCAATGAGCAGTTCTTC
-	-	TRBV25-1	TRBJ1-1	CASSTHDGLNTEAFF	TGTGCCAGCAGTACCCACGACGGCCTGAACACTGAAGCTTTCTTT
TRBD2	few	TRBV6-5	TRBJ2-7	CASSYAAGGYEQYF	TGTGCCAGCAGTTACGCGGCGGGGGGCTACGAGCAGTACTTC
TRBD1	-	TRBV11-2	TRBJ1-2	CASSRLRDSNYGYTF	TGTGCCAGCAGCCGCCTGAGGGACAGTAACTATGGCTACACCTTC
TRBD1	few	TRBV5-5	TRBJ1-2	CASSLVGDRNYGYTF	TGTGCCAGCAGCTTGGTCGGGGACAGAAACTATGGCTACACCTTC
TRBD2	-	TRBV7-9	TRBJ2-1	CASRGTSGRAYNEQFF	TGTGCCAGCAGGGGGACTAGCGGGAGGGCCTACAATGAGCAGTTCTTC
TRBD2	few	TRBV29-1	TRBJ2-7	CSVVPGLAGDRYEQYF	TGCAGCGTTGTCCCGGGACTAGCGGGGGACCGCTACGAGCAGTACTTC
TRBD1	few	TRBV14	TRBJ2-7	CASSQDTGGFYEQYF	TGTGCCAGCAGCCAAGACACAGGGGGCTTCTACGAGCAGTACTTC
-	-	TRBV7-2	TRBJ1-1	CASSLAQGTGSWSEAFF	TGTGCCAGCAGCTTAGCGCAAGGAACGGGGTCGTGGTCTGAAGCTTTCTTT
TRBD1	few	TRBV6-1	TRBJ2-5	CASSPTQGAGETQYF	TGTGCCAGCAGTCCAACACAGGGGGCCGGGGAGACCCAGTACTTC
-	few	TRBV6-5	TRBJ2-3	CASSYTRGAADTQYF	TGTGCCAGCAGTTACACTAGGGGGGCCGCAGATACGCAGTATTTT
-	few	TRBV7-9	TRBJ2-7	CASSINREQYF	TGTGCCAGCAGCATTAACAGAGAGCAGTACTTC
-	-	TRBV9	TRBJ2-7	CASSVVSGGEQYF	TGTGCCAGCAGCGTAGTGAGTGGGGGGGAGCAGTACTTC
TRBD1	-	TRBV28	TRBJ2-2	CASSLGQGGAGELFF	TGTGCCAGCAGTTTGGGACAGGGGGGGGCCGGGGAGCTGTTTTTT
-	-	TRBV6-5	TRBJ2-3	CASASSTDTQYF	TGTGCCAGCGCTAGCAGCACAGATACGCAGTATTTT
-	-	TRBV4-3	TRBJ2-1	CASSQDLGGPGWNEQFF	TGCGCCAGCAGCCAAGATCTCGGAGGTCCGGGGTGGAATGAGCAGTTCTTC
-	-	TRBV7-2	TRBJ2-5	CASSLAGFLETQYF	TGTGCCAGCAGCTTAGCGGGGTTTTTGGAGACCCAGTACTTC
-	few	TRBV19	TRBJ1-1	CASSIASGGNTEAFF	TGTGCCAGTAGTATAGCCTCAGGAGGGAACACTGAAGCTTTCTTT
TRBD2	many	TRBV9	TRBJ2-5	CASSVAGGPQETQYF	TGTGCCAGCAGCGTGGCGGGAGGGCCACAAGAGACCCAGTACTTC
-	-	TRBV4-3	TRBJ2-7	CASSQGVWDSNEQYF	TGCGCCAGCAGCCAAGGGGTTTGGGACTCCAACGAGCAGTACTTC
TRBD1	-	TRBV4-1	TRBJ1-1	CASSQVGTGVDTEAFF	TGCGCCAGCAGCCAAGTCGGGACAGGGGTTGATACTGAAGCTTTCTTT
-	many	TRBV6-5	TRBJ1-3	CASSYDGSSGNTIYF	TGTGCCAGCAGTTACGACGGATCCTCTGGAAACACCATATATTTT
TRBD1	-	TRBV5-6	TRBJ2-3	CASSPGQGLTDTQYF	TGTGCCAGCAGCCCCGGACAGGGACTCACAGATACGCAGTATTTT
TRBD2	few	TRBV4-1	TRBJ2-3	CASSQASTGGRTDTQYF	TGCGCCAGCAGCCAAGCGTCGACGGGGGGGCGGACAGATACGCAGTATTTT
-	many	TRBV5-1	TRBJ2-7	CASSPSWGGSYEQYF	TGCGCCAGCAGCCCTTCTTGGGGTGGCTCCTACGAGCAGTACTTC
TRBD2	-	TRBV7-8	TRBJ2-1	CASQREWDNEQFF	TGTGCCAGCCAGCGGGAGTGGGACAATGAGCAGTTCTTC
-	-	TRBV11-2	TRBJ2-1	CASSLIIEGGSYNEQFF	TGTGCCAGCAGCTTAATTATTGAGGGGGGATCCTACAATGAGCAGTTCTTC
-	few	TRBV6-5	TRBJ2-1	CASSYDGNPFF	TGTGCCAGCAGTTACGACGGCAACCCGTTCTTC
TRBD1	-	TRBV11-3	TRBJ2-2	CASSGQGANTGELFF	TGTGCCAGCAGCGGACAGGGGGCAAACACCGGGGAGCTGTTTTTT
-	many	TRBV12-3/TRBV12-4	TRBJ2-7	CASSFTGYEQYF	TGTGCCAGCAGTTTTACAGGGTACGAGCAGTACTTC
TRBD2	many	TRBV11-2	TRBJ2-7	CASSLGLAYEQYF	TGTGCCAGCAGCCTTGGACTAGCCTACGAGCAGTACTTC
-	few	TRBV6-5	TRBJ1-1	CASSWAGDTEAFF	TGTGCCAGCAGTTGGGCAGGGGATACTGAAGCTTTCTTT
TRBD2	-	TRBV15	TRBJ2-7	CATSRDLPSGGSYEQYF	TGTGCCACCAGCAGAGATTTACCTAGCGGGGGGAGCTACGAGCAGTACTTC
TRBD2	-	TRBV28	TRBJ2-7	CASSFGGGNYEQYF	TGTGCCAGCAGTTTCGGGGGGGGGAACTACGAGCAGTACTTC